A selection of T cell receptor beta chains follows, all from one sample in a study of blood T cell repertoires in COVID-19. The protocol was immunoSEQ multiplex PCR, while the TCRdb copy is restricted to in-frame clones and leaves out a portion. Among more than 300,000 clones listed, 85% to 90% were seen once. Sequencing input: PBMCs or T cells enriched from blood (not recorded which). The source of these receptors is a woman aged 18-29 years who had recovered from COVID-19. The CDR3 runs from the conserved cysteine through the conserved F or W. A D gene is named only where the DNA matches it firmly. Not every row has a clone size; where given, it reads once, few, many or a size class.

D gene: .; J gene: TRBJ1-4; V gene: TRBV7-7; CDR3 length: 13; clone size: .; CDR3 protein: CASSFHRGEKLFF; CDR3 DNA: TGTGCCAGCAGCTTTCATCGGGGGGAAAAACTGTTTTTT
D gene: .; J gene: TRBJ1-2; V gene: TRBV11-2; CDR3 length: 12; clone size: .; CDR3 protein: CASSLSGDGYTF; CDR3 DNA: TGTGCCAGCAGCTTATCAGGGGATGGCTACACCTTC
D gene: TRBD1; J gene: TRBJ1-2; V gene: TRBV2; CDR3 length: 14; clone size: .; CDR3 protein: CASSDGAGGDGYTF; CDR3 DNA: TGTGCCAGCAGTGACGGGGCAGGGGGAGATGGCTACACCTTC
D gene: .; J gene: TRBJ2-1; V gene: TRBV5-1; CDR3 length: 14; clone size: .; CDR3 protein: CASSLGTYNNEQFF; CDR3 DNA: TGCGCCAGCAGCTTGGGGACTTACAACAATGAGCAGTTCTTC
D gene: .; J gene: TRBJ1-1; V gene: TRBV28; CDR3 length: 14; clone size: few; CDR3 protein: CASTRLGFGSEAFF; CDR3 DNA: TGTGCCAGCACCCGACTGGGGTTTGGGAGTGAAGCTTTCTTT
D gene: .; J gene: TRBJ1-3; V gene: TRBV7-8; CDR3 length: 15; clone size: .; CDR3 protein: CASSSATGSGNTIYF; CDR3 DNA: TGTGCCAGCAGCTCAGCGACAGGCTCTGGAAACACCATATATTTT
D gene: .; J gene: TRBJ2-3; V gene: TRBV29-1; CDR3 length: 16; clone size: .; CDR3 protein: CSVEGGGGQITDTQYF; CDR3 DNA: TGCAGCGTTGAAGGGGGCGGCGGACAGATCACAGATACGCAGTATTTT
D gene: .; J gene: TRBJ2-1; V gene: TRBV27; CDR3 length: 11; clone size: .; CDR3 protein: CASSWGDEQFF; CDR3 DNA: TGTGCCAGCAGTTGGGGAGATGAGCAGTTCTTC
D gene: .; J gene: TRBJ2-2; V gene: TRBV10-1; CDR3 length: 14; clone size: .; CDR3 protein: CASSATPGLGELFF; CDR3 DNA: TGCGCCAGCAGTGCCACCCCGGGACTCGGGGAGCTGTTTTTT
D gene: .; J gene: TRBJ1-5; V gene: TRBV28; CDR3 length: 17; clone size: .; CDR3 protein: CASSLDRVNRVNQPQHF; CDR3 DNA: TGTGCCAGCAGTTTAGATCGCGTTAACAGGGTTAATCAGCCCCAGCATTTT
D gene: TRBD2; J gene: TRBJ2-1; V gene: TRBV5-1; CDR3 length: 19; clone size: .; CDR3 protein: CASSLAYLAGGPTYNEQFF; CDR3 DNA: TGCGCCAGCAGCTTGGCTTATCTGGCGGGAGGCCCGACCTACAATGAGCAGTTCTTC
D gene: TRBD1; J gene: TRBJ1-5; V gene: TRBV6-1; CDR3 length: 14; clone size: .; CDR3 protein: CASSDGQGHQPQHF; CDR3 DNA: TGTGCCAGCAGTGATGGACAGGGACATCAGCCCCAGCATTTT
D gene: .; J gene: TRBJ2-5; V gene: TRBV18; CDR3 length: 14; clone size: .; CDR3 protein: CASATGGQQETQYF; CDR3 DNA: TGTGCCAGCGCGACCGGTGGGCAGCAAGAGACCCAGTACTTC
D gene: .; J gene: TRBJ2-2; V gene: TRBV7-3; CDR3 length: 14; clone size: .; CDR3 protein: CASSSGQNTGELFF; CDR3 DNA: TGTGCCAGCAGCTCGGGACAGAACACCGGGGAGCTGTTTTTT
D gene: .; J gene: TRBJ1-3; V gene: TRBV28; CDR3 length: 16; clone size: .; CDR3 protein: CASSPALGPSGNTIYF; CDR3 DNA: TGTGCCAGCAGCCCCGCCCTGGGCCCCTCTGGAAACACCATATATTTT
D gene: TRBD2; J gene: TRBJ2-1; V gene: TRBV5-3; CDR3 length: 17; clone size: few; CDR3 protein: CARSLGLAGGPYNEQFF; CDR3 DNA: TGTGCCAGAAGCCTCGGACTAGCGGGGGGGCCCTACAATGAGCAGTTCTTC
D gene: TRBD1; J gene: TRBJ2-7; V gene: TRBV6-5; CDR3 length: 12; clone size: .; CDR3 protein: CASGDRVSEQYF; CDR3 DNA: TGTGCCAGCGGAGACAGGGTATCCGAGCAGTACTTC
D gene: .; J gene: TRBJ2-7; V gene: TRBV21-1; CDR3 length: 15; clone size: .; CDR3 protein: CASSNRDSQPYEQYF; CDR3 DNA: TGTGCCAGCAGCAATAGGGACAGCCAACCCTACGAGCAGTACTTC
D gene: TRBD1; J gene: TRBJ2-7; V gene: TRBV4-1; CDR3 length: 15; clone size: .; CDR3 protein: CASSQGTGGTYEQYF; CDR3 DNA: TGCGCCAGCAGCCAAGGCACAGGGGGCACCTACGAGCAGTACTTC
D gene: TRBD1; J gene: TRBJ1-3; V gene: TRBV24-1; CDR3 length: 19; clone size: .; CDR3 protein: CATSVWGGGQGATGNTIYF; CDR3 DNA: TGTGCCACCAGTGTTTGGGGTGGGGGGCAGGGGGCGACTGGAAACACCATATATTTT
D gene: .; J gene: TRBJ1-2; V gene: TRBV4-1; CDR3 length: 17; clone size: once; CDR3 protein: CASSQAFPSDTPKGYTF; CDR3 DNA: TGCGCCAGCAGCCAAGCTTTCCCGTCTGACACCCCGAAGGGCTACACCTTC
D gene: .; J gene: TRBJ2-7; V gene: TRBV7-8; CDR3 length: 14; clone size: .; CDR3 protein: CASSTLTGSGEQYF; CDR3 DNA: TGTGCCAGCAGCACGTTAACAGGGTCGGGCGAGCAGTACTTC
D gene: .; J gene: TRBJ2-1; V gene: TRBV6-6; CDR3 length: 16; clone size: .; CDR3 protein: CASSYSTAEAYNEQFF; CDR3 DNA: TGTGCCAGCAGTTACTCGACTGCTGAAGCCTACAATGAGCAGTTCTTC
D gene: .; J gene: TRBJ2-7; V gene: TRBV9; CDR3 length: 15; clone size: .; CDR3 protein: CASTRTGTPSEEQYF; CDR3 DNA: TGTGCCAGTACACGAACAGGAACCCCCTCGGAAGAGCAGTACTTC
D gene: TRBD1; J gene: TRBJ2-2; V gene: TRBV19; CDR3 length: 18; clone size: .; CDR3 protein: CASSRDTGTGLVTGELFF; CDR3 DNA: TGTGCCAGTAGCCGCGATACCGGGACAGGGTTAGTCACCGGGGAGCTGTTTTTT
D gene: .; J gene: TRBJ2-2; V gene: TRBV14; CDR3 length: 14; clone size: .; CDR3 protein: CASSRQGLTGELFF; CDR3 DNA: TGTGCCAGCAGCCGGCAGGGGCTCACCGGGGAGCTGTTTTTT
D gene: TRBD1; J gene: TRBJ1-5; V gene: TRBV24-1; CDR3 length: 17; clone size: .; CDR3 protein: CATSDSGDRDINQPQHF; CDR3 DNA: TGTGCCACCAGTGATTCGGGGGACAGGGATATCAACCAGCCCCAGCATTTT
D gene: TRBD2; J gene: TRBJ2-7; V gene: TRBV6-5; CDR3 length: 14; clone size: .; CDR3 protein: CASSLAGEIYEQYF; CDR3 DNA: TGTGCCAGCAGTTTGGCGGGGGAGATCTACGAGCAGTACTTC
D gene: TRBD1; J gene: TRBJ1-1; V gene: TRBV27; CDR3 length: 15; clone size: .; CDR3 protein: CASSSHGQGLTEAFF; CDR3 DNA: TGTGCCAGCAGTTCCCACGGACAGGGCCTCACTGAAGCTTTCTTT